This entry concerns a single T cell receptor (beta chain). Its antigen is not known. The data are from a study of cytomegalovirus exposure and HLA in healthy donors. Points from the study as a whole: DRB1 had the most TCR associations and HLA-C the fewest, a later analysis found, with rates varying by HLA locus.

Germline V gene data show CDR1 as SGDLS and CDR2 as YYNGEE. The CDR3 contains 15 residues. J was trimmed by 3 bases and V by 3 bases; bases with no gene match: 3. Both 60 Vbeta primers and 13 Jbeta primers went into the PCR. Sequencing was performed with immunoSEQ multiplex PCR; in TCRdb, only in-frame clones are kept and a portion is missing. The repertoire holds under 150,000 clones, with about two thirds as singletons. J is TRBJ2-2 and V is TRBV9; 9 bases match TRBD1. What was sequenced was PBMCs. The receptor was derived from a woman aged 55-70 years in good health and CMV-seropositive. In nucleotides, the CDR3 is TGTGCCAGCAGCGGGCGGACAGGGGACACCGGGGAGCTGTTTTTT. This codes for CASSGRTGDTGELFF.